The rows below give T cell receptor beta chains drawn from one sample of a study of cytomegalovirus exposure and HLA in healthy donors. The repertoire was sequenced with immunoSEQ multiplex PCR; TCRdb's copy has only in-frame clones and lacks some. The sample carries approximately 100,000 clones, approximately 70% recorded once. Sequenced input: PBMCs. These TCRs come from a man in his thirties or forties in good health and CMV-seropositive. The conserved cysteine and the conserved F or W are not part of the CDR3 here. Each record gives: CDR3 protein, clone size, V gene, D gene, J gene. D genes are given only for firm matches. Rows give clone size only sometimes, using once, few, many, or a class for an expanded clone.

ASRMEGIDTQY few TRBV5-1 NA TRBJ2-3
AITGNAEAF NA TRBV10-3 NA TRBJ1-1
ASSQVGTGNYNEQF NA TRBV4-1 TRBD1 TRBJ2-1
SVEEKEGRHPNYGYT NA TRBV29-1 NA TRBJ1-2
ASSQLAGTGAYEQY NA TRBV14 TRBD1 TRBJ2-7
ASSQRQGVWTEAF NA TRBV14 TRBD1 TRBJ1-1
SVNREPGDTQY few TRBV29-1 NA TRBJ2-3
ASSVEGGAGRDTQY NA TRBV9 NA TRBJ2-3
ASGRGADTGELF NA TRBV6-5 NA TRBJ2-2
ASSSPRATEAF NA TRBV6-6 NA TRBJ1-1
ASNLGQGANTEAF NA TRBV19 NA TRBJ1-1
ASSHTDRGNTEAF few TRBV23-1 TRBD1 TRBJ1-1
ASSTDTLLGTQY NA TRBV6-5 NA TRBJ2-5
ASSKDWRETQY NA TRBV6-1 NA TRBJ2-5
ASSPPGGLAKNIQY NA TRBV4-1 TRBD2 TRBJ2-4
ASSPSLAGGLETQY NA TRBV7-2 TRBD2 TRBJ2-5
ASRYRASGANVLT few TRBV27 NA TRBJ2-6
ASSLTPRVGNSPLH NA TRBV7-9 NA TRBJ1-6
ASSLGAIQANEQF NA TRBV5-8 NA TRBJ2-1
ASSEARTGEAF once TRBV2 TRBD1 TRBJ1-1
ASSPRGGMYEQY NA TRBV11-3 NA TRBJ2-7
ASSLDILSYGYT NA TRBV19 NA TRBJ1-2
ASSAGGTYEQY NA TRBV27 NA TRBJ2-7
ASSLGTGVGLGYT NA TRBV27 TRBD1 TRBJ1-2
ASGTFYNSPLH NA TRBV14 NA TRBJ1-6
ASSQSSGMNTEAF NA TRBV16 NA TRBJ1-1